Included here is one TCR beta chain sequence, with context. This clone's antigen is unknown. No much larger clonotype is one base removed from it; base qualities were not supplied. Each collaborating institution followed its own protocols to collect whole blood in K2EDTA tubes. For TCRbeta analysis, collaborators shipped samples in one of three forms: frozen whole blood, isolated PBMCs, or DNA extracted from either of those sample types. There are 16 amino acids in the CDR3, from cysteine to phenylalanine inclusive. Only the CDR3 DNA stays, 48 bases, in frame from base 1. At the junction V is shortened by 3 bases and J by 1 base, with 16 bases in between. The germline V gene supplies CDR1 SGDLS and CDR2 YYNGEE. The immunoSEQ Assay, a bias-controlled multiplex PCR, was used to amplify TCRbeta CDR3 regions from genomic DNA. The original pipeline was this. The number of nucleated cells in each sample was estimated from the amplification of reference gene primers within the assay. Sequence reads were collapsed and filtered to measure the absolute abundance of every unique TCRbeta CDR3 rearrangement. For each sample, productive Simpson clonality was calculated as the square root of Simpson's diversity index over productive rearrangements. TCRdb obtained this table from immuneACCESS and retained in-frame rearrangements with V and J assigned. These tables miss some clones; where compared with another copy, unresolved V genes account for less than half of the shortfall, and the remainder is unexplained. The V and J calls and clone size come from that table; D and trimming were worked out from the DNA. This sample holds around 100,000 clones; about 84% were observed only once. 24% of the sample is taken by the ten largest.

This sample is drawn from a study of blood T cell repertoires in COVID-19 (dated by TCRdb to about 2020). Regarding the research as a whole: Collaborator samples came from the United States, Italy and Spain and covered acute and convalescent phases of COVID-19. The prospective study material was composed of cDNA or gDNA derived from T cells, B-cell-depleted T cells, or PBMCs. The dataset comprised deeply sampled blood TCRbeta repertoires from subjects exposed to, actively infected with, or recovered from COVID-19. A freely available public database, intended as a resource for researchers studying the immune response to SARS-CoV-2, is where the repertoires were released. The samples were drawn from two sources: the first 160 participants of the ongoing ImmuneRACE study, and about 1,300 subjects contributed by 6 global collaborators. Nearly every sample came with metadata listing a de-identified subject ID, COVID-19 status, age in years and sex. Where available, HLA class I and class II types were obtained from metadata supplied by the sample provider rather than from assay-based typing.

General conclusions and limits of the study: The amount of clinical and demographic metadata varied by source and participant and was provided uncurated.

The TCR comes from a human donor in a cohort sampled during active COVID-19. Recombination joined TRBV9 with TRBJ1-1; the D region possibly corresponds to TRBD1 (6 bases align). Material: peripheral blood. The nucleotide sequence is given as TGTGCCAGCAGCGCGGCCCGGTGGGGACAGAACACTGAAGCTTTCTTT. Translated, it reads CASSAARWGQNTEAFF.